This TCR beta chain came from a study of PD-L1 blockade in urothelial cancer. Study in general: Analysis of the blood was performed 3 weeks (second dose) and 6 weeks after treatment start.

Comment on this clone: Since no conserved phenylalanine or tryptophan closes the CDR3, a read error is the likely cause. No DNA is shown, since the ends of the CDR3 on it are uncertain; the CDR3 is the one TCRdb lists.

Some clones are missing from TCRdb's copy, which holds only in-frame ones; the method was immunoSEQ multiplex PCR. In the table there are fewer than 50,000 clones, less than 90% of which are singletons. Time point here: peripheral blood 6 weeks after treatment start. Including both end residues, the CDR3 is 12 amino acids long. Germline lookup yields CDR1 MNHNY and CDR2 SVGAGI (reference sequence). The sequence derives from a man aged 55 to 70 with urothelial cancer. The rearrangement links TRBV6-6 to TRBJ1-2. This sample comprised PBMCs, obtained around atezolizumab (anti-PD-L1) treatment. The CDR3 region is CASSSLSGSGGI.